These 28 T cell receptor beta chains were sequenced from one sample in a study of cytomegalovirus exposure and HLA in healthy donors. The PCR had 60 Vbeta and 13 Jbeta primers. This table comes from immunoSEQ multiplex PCR, and its TCRdb copy is limited to in-frame clones, with some not included. This sample has roughly 130,000 clones; approximately 72% occur once, and the top ten carry under 7.5%. The sequencing input was PBMCs. The receptors originated from a woman in her sixties in good health and CMV-seronegative.

This sequence joins TRBV7-6 and TRBJ2-1; 13 positions agree with TRBD2. V trimming: 5 bases; J trimming: 8 bases; junction bases outside the gene matches: 9. The CDR3 covers 16 residues. Germline values: CDR1 SGHVS, CDR2 FNYEAQ. This CDR3 is CASSPFTSGGAHEQFF. CDR3 coding DNA: TGTGCCAGCAGCCCCTTTACTAGCGGGGGGGCGCATGAGCAGTTCTTC.

The rearrangement links TRBV27 to TRBJ2-7; D perhaps matches TRBD2 (6 bases). The length of the CDR3 is 15 residues. Germline-derived CDR1 and CDR2 are MNHEY and SMNVEV (reference sequence). V was trimmed by 5 bases and J by 3 bases, leaving 17 bases between them. The CDR3 here is CASSGRWGGDYEQYF. CDR3 bases: TGTGCCAGCAGTGGGAGGTGGGGCGGTGACTACGAGCAGTACTTC.

The V call is TRBV5-1, the J call TRBJ2-1; 13 nucleotides line up with TRBD2. V dropped 6 bases and J dropped 9; count of bases not matched to a gene: 12. This CDR3 is 16 amino acids long. Germline CDR1 reads SGHRS; CDR2 reads YFSETQ. For the CDR3, the DNA is TGCGCCAGCAACTTTAATACGGGACTAGCGGGAAGTGAGCAGTTCTTC. Encoded protein: CASNFNTGLAGSEQFF.

CDR3 sequence (DNA): TGTGCCAGCAGTGCCCTAGCGGGGGGCCTAGAGACCCAGTACTTC. Its translation: CASSALAGGLETQYF. The chain employs TRBV2 and TRBJ2-5; TRBD2 matches at 11 bases. V lost 4 bases to trimming and J lost 4 bases; unmatched junction nucleotides: 5. Germline values: CDR1 SNHLY, CDR2 FYNNEI. The CDR3 is made up of 15 amino acids.

This clone has a single count. This chain joins TRBV19 and TRBJ1-4, with TRBD1 matching 7 bases. This CDR3 has 16 amino acids. In germline, CDR1 is LNHDA, CDR2 SQIVND (reference sequence). V trimming: 5 bases; J trimming: 7 bases; junction bases outside the gene matches: 13. In DNA, the CDR3 is TGTGCCAGTAGTGAGGGACAGAGGGCCCCTAGTGAAAAACTGTTTTTT. It yields the protein CASSEGQRAPSEKLFF. The full variable domain, completed using reference TRBV19 and TRBJ1-4, is DGGITQSPKYLFRKEGQNVTLSCEQNLNHDAMYWYRQDPGQGLRLIYYSQIVNDFQKGDIAEGYSVSREKKESFPLTVTSAQKNPTAFYLCASSEGQRAPSEKLFFGSGTQLSVL.

This chain links TRBV25-1 with TRBJ1-3; D is undetermined. Germline CDR1 reads MGHDK; CDR2 reads SYGVNS. CDR3 length equals 14 residues. V was pared by 3 bases and J by 1 base, with 7 bases between. CDR3 DNA: TGTGCCAGCAGTGAGGAGAGATCTGGAAACACCATATATTTT. Translating it yields CASSEERSGNTIYF.

CDR3 in amino acids: CASSQSVGGAPKWDTEAFF. CDR3 in DNA: TGCGCCAGCAGTCAATCCGTTGGGGGGGCGCCTAAATGGGACACTGAAGCTTTCTTT. J is TRBJ1-1 and V is TRBV23-1; TRBD1 is a possible D gene (6 bases). TRBV23-1 is flagged as an ORF with uncertain function. V was shortened by 0 bases and J by 3 bases, with 23 bases between the two germline ends. This CDR3 spans 19 amino acids.

This clone was counted once. The chain employs TRBV11-2 and TRBJ2-7, with 8 positions matching TRBD1. V shed 1 base and J 4 bases; nucleotides not matched to a gene: 3. Germline CDR1 reads SGHAT; CDR2 reads FQNNGV. The CDR3 has 14 residues. This chain's CDR3 is CASSLAYRGYEQYF. The CDR3, as DNA: TGTGCCAGCAGCTTAGCTTACAGGGGGTACGAGCAGTACTTC.

The V call is TRBV9, the J call TRBJ2-3; a weak D match, TRBD1 (6 bases). This CDR3 is 15 amino acids long. Trimming pared 0 bases from V and 9 bases from J, leaving 17 bases between. CDR1 is SGDLS, CDR2 YYNGEE, per germline. This chain's CDR3 is CASSVVDSSRDTQYF. CDR3 bases: TGTGCCAGCAGCGTAGTGGACAGCTCGAGGGACACGCAGTATTTT.

This clone was recorded a few times. The chain employs TRBV7-9 and TRBJ1-1, with D uncertain. V was shortened by 2 bases and J by 1 base, with 5 bases between the two germline ends. Germline V gene sequence: CDR1 SEHNR, CDR2 FQNEAQ (reference sequence). This CDR3 is 13 amino acids long. The CDR3 protein is CASSLSGNTEAFF. Here the CDR3 DNA reads TGTGCCAGCAGCTTATCCGGGAACACTGAAGCTTTCTTT.

In DNA, the CDR3 is TGTGCCAGCTCACCCGGTGGACAGGGGGCTGAAAAACTGTTTTTT. It encodes CASSPGGQGAEKLFF. The V and J genes are TRBV18 and TRBJ1-4; 11 positions agree with TRBD1. The J segment lost 7 bases and the V segment lost 3 bases, leaving 4 bases of the junction unmatched. In germline, CDR1 is KGHSH, CDR2 LQKENI. The CDR3 is made up of 15 amino acids.

Only one count was recorded for this clone. The chain employs TRBV28 and TRBJ2-2; 11 bases match TRBD2. Germline V CDR1 and CDR2: MDHEN, SYDVKM. CDR3 length equals 17 residues. The trim removed 6 bases at V and 5 bases at J, leaving 11 bases unmatched. This chain's CDR3 is CASSQRLAGTGTGELFF. The CDR3 bases are TGTGCCAGCAGCCAGAGACTAGCGGGGACCGGGACCGGGGAGCTGTTTTTT.

This clone was recorded a few times. The chain is built from TRBV2 and TRBJ2-7, with unresolved D. V was shortened by 5 bases and J by 3 bases, with 11 bases between the two germline ends. The CDR3 loop spans 13 amino acids. The germline V gene encodes CDR1 SNHLY and CDR2 FYNNEI. The CDR3 DNA reads TGTGCCAGCAGTCCTCAGGAACTCTACGAGCAGTACTTC. Protein sequence: CASSPQELYEQYF. Using reference TRBV2 and TRBJ2-7 for the parts outside the CDR3, the full variable domain is EPEVTQTPSHQVTQMGQEVILRCVPISNHLYFYWYRQILGQKVEFLVSFYNNEISEKSEIFDDQFSVERPDGSNFTLKIRSTKLEDSAMYFCASSPQELYEQYFGPGTRLTVT.

This sequence joins TRBV7-2 and TRBJ1-2, with 7 bases matching TRBD1. The germline CDR1 and CDR2 sequences are SGHTA and FQGNSA. The CDR3 has 13 amino acids. J gave up 10 bases and V 1 base, and 6 bases lay outside the gene matches. CDR3 sequence (DNA): TGTGCCAGCAGCTTAGATCAGGGGGGTGACTACACCTTC. This translates into CASSLDQGGDYTF.

The rearrangement uses TRBV4-1 and TRBJ2-4, with 9 bases fitting TRBD1. The CDR3 sequence is 15 residues long. Germline V CDR1 and CDR2: MGHRA, YSYEKL. Losses at the gene ends were 4 bases for V and 1 base for J; bases not matched to a gene: 2. The CDR3 nucleotides are TGCGCCAGCAGCCGGGACAGGGAGGCCAAAAACATTCAGTACTTC. It codes for CASSRDREAKNIQYF.

V and J are TRBV7-9 and TRBJ2-1, with 9 nucleotides matching TRBD2. The CDR3 contains 19 residues. Per the germline V gene, CDR1 is SEHNR and CDR2 is FQNEAQ (reference sequence). Trimming cost V 7 bases and J 4 bases; bases outside gene matches: 20. The DNA of the CDR3 is TGTGCCAGCAAACCCCCCGGACAGGTAGCGGGAGTGAGTTACAATGAGCAGTTCTTC. It codes for CASKPPGQVAGVSYNEQFF.

This clone has a handful of counts. The V gene is TRBV5-1, the J gene TRBJ2-2; D possibly corresponds to TRBD2 (6 bases). V lost 1 base to trimming and J lost 0 bases, with 16 bases between them. The germline V gene has CDR1 SGHRS and CDR2 YFSETQ. The CDR3 consists of 18 residues. The CDR3 protein is CASSLIPSREPNTGELFF. CDR3 DNA: TGCGCCAGCAGCTTGATTCCTAGCCGGGAGCCGAACACCGGGGAGCTGTTTTTT.

The chain is built from TRBV7-2 and TRBJ2-3; D is ambiguous. The CDR3 runs 14 residues. The germline CDR1 and CDR2 sequences are SGHTA and FQGNSA. Deletions cut 2 bases from V and 2 bases from J, with 8 bases between. This CDR3 is CASSLSSATDTQYF. CDR3 in DNA: TGTGCCAGCAGCTTAAGCTCCGCCACAGATACGCAGTATTTT. Full variable domain (remainder filled in from reference TRBV7-2 and TRBJ2-3): GAGVSQSPSNKVTEKGKDVELRCDPISGHTALYWYRQSLGQGLEFLIYFQGNSAPDKSGLPSDRFSAERTGGSVSTLTIQRTQQEDSAVYLCASSLSSATDTQYFGPGTRLTVL.

The gene calls are TRBV5-5 and TRBJ1-5, with TRBD1 matching 7 bases. In germline, CDR1 is SGHKS, CDR2 YYEKEE (reference sequence). This CDR3 has 15 amino acids. J was trimmed by 1 base and V by 6 bases; bases with no gene match: 7. The CDR3 sequence: CASTLGTVSNQPQHF. CDR3 DNA sequence: TGTGCCAGCACCCTCGGGACAGTGAGCAATCAGCCCCAGCATTTT.

This clone was observed a few times. The J gene is TRBJ1-5, the V gene TRBV6-5; D possibly corresponds to TRBD1 (5 bases). The CDR3 is 14 amino acids. V lost 4 bases and J lost 6, with 13 bases in between. Germline assignment: CDR1 MNHEY and CDR2 SVGAGI. DNA of the CDR3: TGTGCCAGCAGTTCTTCCGGGGGGGTTCAGCCCCAGCATTTT. Its translation: CASSSSGGVQPQHF.

V and J are TRBV7-9 and TRBJ2-3; D might be TRBD1 (6 bases). From germline, CDR1 is SEHNR and CDR2 FQNEAQ (reference sequence). There are 15 residues in the CDR3. Trimming pared 8 bases from V and 6 bases from J, leaving 21 bases between. This chain's CDR3 is CASQTGRNLGDTQYF. Here the CDR3 DNA reads TGTGCCAGCCAGACAGGCCGCAACCTGGGGGATACGCAGTATTTT.

This clone was counted a few times. The chain is built from TRBV2 and TRBJ2-7; 8 nucleotides align to TRBD1. This CDR3 has 14 residues. Germline trimming cut 5 bases from V and 1 base from J; bases unmatched to any gene: 4. The V gene's germline CDR1 is SNHLY and CDR2 FYNNEI. As DNA, the CDR3 is TGTGCCAGCAGTTTGGACAGGGCGTCCTACGAGCAGTACTTC. This sequence encodes CASSLDRASYEQYF.

The chain combines TRBV7-2 with TRBJ1-5; TRBD1 is a possible D gene (5 bases). The CDR3 sequence is 15 residues long. Germline CDR1 reads SGHTA; CDR2 reads FQGNSA. The V end was cut by 1 base, the J end by 9 bases, with 16 bases between. CDR3 in amino acids: CASSLGQGPGGPQHF. CDR3 DNA sequence: TGTGCCAGCAGCTTAGGTCAGGGACCGGGGGGGCCCCAGCATTTT.

J is TRBJ1-2 and V is TRBV10-3; D gene uncertain. The V gene's germline CDR1 is ENHRY and CDR2 SYGVKD. The CDR3 covers 12 residues. V lost 5 bases and J 4 bases, leaving 8 bases between the germline ends. The CDR3 is CAISNWAYGYTF. In nucleotides, the CDR3 is TGTGCCATCAGTAACTGGGCCTATGGCTACACCTTC.

This clone was counted only a few times. V usage is TRBV7-2 and J usage is TRBJ2-3; 13 bases agree with TRBD2. The CDR3 covers 16 residues. V shed 3 bases and J 5 bases; nucleotides not matched to a gene: 5. The germline V gene encodes CDR1 SGHTA and CDR2 FQGNSA. CDR3 sequence (DNA): TGTGCCAGCAGCTTTACTAGCGGGGGGGCCCGAGATACGCAGTATTTT. Its protein product is CASSFTSGGARDTQYF.

This clone was detected only once. This rearrangement joins TRBV27 to TRBJ2-7, with TRBD2 matching over 13 bases. Losses at the gene ends were 5 bases for V and 5 bases for J; bases not matched to a gene: 6. The germline CDR1 and CDR2 sequences are MNHEY and SMNVEV (reference sequence). This CDR3 is 15 amino acids long. The CDR3 is CASSPTSGGRHEQYF. In DNA form, the CDR3 reads TGTGCCAGCAGTCCGACTAGCGGGGGGAGGCACGAGCAGTACTTC.

This chain joins TRBV25-1 and TRBJ2-6; D is undetermined. The germline V and J ends were trimmed by 0 bases and 1 base, with 4 bases remaining between them. The germline gives CDR1 MGHDK, CDR2 SYGVNS. This CDR3 comprises 15 residues. The CDR3 spells CASSEYRSGANVLTF. Here the CDR3 DNA reads TGTGCCAGCAGTGAATACCGTTCTGGGGCCAACGTCCTGACTTTC.

This rearrangement joins TRBV19 to TRBJ1-1; 9 positions agree with TRBD1. V shed 3 bases and J 1 base; nucleotides not matched to a gene: 15. CDR1 is LNHDA, CDR2 SQIVND, per germline (reference sequence). This CDR3 comprises 19 residues. The CDR3 region has the DNA TGTGCCAGTAGTATCCGCCTAATTAGGACAGGGGAGCCGAACACTGAAGCTTTCTTT. Translation gives CASSIRLIRTGEPNTEAFF.